This T cell receptor (beta chain) was captured by sequencing in a study of blood T cell repertoires in COVID-19. Trimming removed 3 bases from V and 0 bases from J; junction bases left unmatched: 4. CDR1 LNHDA and CDR2 SQIVND come from the germline V gene (reference sequence). This CDR3 is built from 18 residues. Clones were read by immunoSEQ multiplex PCR, and TCRdb kept only the in-frame ones, dropping some. The profile shows 15,000 to 20,000 clones, more than 85% of them singletons. The rearrangement links TRBV19 to TRBJ2-6; 11 bases agree with TRBD1. Source material: peripheral blood. The sequence was obtained from a woman between 45 and 60 years old with active COVID-19. The CDR3 sequence: CASSILGQGDSGANVLTF. The CDR3 DNA reads as TGTGCCAGTAGTATCCTGGGACAGGGGGACTCTGGGGCCAACGTCCTGACTTTC.